Below are 27 T cell receptor beta chains sequenced from a single sample in a study of blood T cells in healthy people across ages. Alongside a J-beta primer mix, a sample-barcoded 5' primer served in a second PCR lasting roughly 6 to 11 cycles. Using its own MiXCR run on the 5' RACE reads, TCRdb lists one record per CDR3 protein. Of approximately 680,000 distinct CDR3 sequences in the sample, about 34% were seen once. The sequencing input was blood. These receptor sequences come from a woman older than 75 in good health.

This clonotype appeared a single time. V is TRBV10-3 and J is TRBJ2-3; D possibly corresponds to TRBD2 (5 bases). The CDR3 runs 12 residues. V lost 4 bases to trimming and J lost 15 bases, with 17 bases between them. The germline CDR1 and CDR2 sequences are ENHRY and SYGVKD. The CDR3 is CAISGGSTEAYF. The CDR3, as DNA: TGTGCCATCAGTGGTGGGAGCACTGAAGCTTATTTT.

This clonotype was counted only a few times. The rearrangement uses TRBV11-2 and TRBJ1-2; the match to TRBD1 covers 9 bases. V trimming: 5 bases; J trimming: 13 bases; junction bases outside the gene matches: 11. From germline, CDR1 is SGHAT and CDR2 FQNNGV. This CDR3 is 13 amino acids long. CDR3 amino acids: CASSLVRDRDCTF. The CDR3 DNA is TGTGCCAGCAGCCTAGTCCGGGACAGGGATTGCACCTTC.

This clonotype was observed many times. This chain uses TRBV7-2 with TRBJ2-5; maybe TRBD1 (5 bases). The CDR3 has 15 residues. The V end was cut by 5 bases, the J end by 5 bases, with 18 bases between. Germline V gene sequence: CDR1 SGHTA, CDR2 FQGNSA. CDR3 coding DNA: TGTGCCAGCAGCCGAGTCCCGACAGCAATTGAGACCCAGTACTTC. Encoded protein: CASSRVPTAIETQYF.

This clonotype was counted ten times or more. This sequence joins TRBV4-2 and TRBJ1-2; D uncertain. Germline loops: CDR1 LGHNA, CDR2 YNFKEQ. Trimming left V 0 bases short and J 0 bases short, with 8 bases between. This CDR3 is 15 amino acids long. CDR3 protein: CASSQDKTANYGYTF. The CDR3 DNA is TGTGCCAGCAGCCAAGATAAGACGGCTAACTATGGCTACACCTTC.

This clonotype was seen repeatedly, ten times or more. DNA for the CDR3: TGCGCCAGCAGCCAGGACTCACTGCACGGGCAGGGGCCCTCCTACGAGCAGTACTTC. Translating gives CASSQDSLHGQGPSYEQYF. The rearrangement joins TRBV4-1 to TRBJ2-7; weak D call: TRBD1 (6 bases). V lost 3 bases and J lost 0, with 24 bases in between. CDR3 length equals 19 residues. Germline CDR1 is MGHRA and CDR2 is YSYEKL.

Details on this clonotype: A junction boundary mismatches the germline segment, possibly from a read error. The chain links TRBV12-3 or TRBV12-4 to TRBJ2-3; D is undetermined. This CDR3 is 16 amino acids long. The CDR3 DNA reads TGTGCCAGCAGTTTAAGGGCAGGCCTGAGAACAGATGCGCAGTATTTC. Translated, it gives CASSLRAGLRTDAQYF.

As concerns this clonotype: A junction boundary mismatches the germline segment, possibly from a read error. The V and J genes are TRBV7-9 and TRBJ2-2; 11 positions agree with TRBD1. The CDR3 is 16 amino acids. Per germline, CDR1 SEHNR and CDR2 FQNEAQ (reference sequence). The CDR3, as DNA: TGTGCCAGCAGCTCGGACAGGGGGCCCGACACCGGGGAGCGGTTTTTT. This encodes CASSSDRGPDTGERFF.

About this clonotype itself: A read error is possible here, since a much larger clone lies one base away. The chain links TRBV11-2 to TRBJ1-1; 10 bases match TRBD1. Germline CDR1 is SGHAT and CDR2 is FQNNGV. There are 15 residues in the CDR3. CDR3 in DNA: TGTGCCAGCAGCTGGGGACAGGGGACCAGCACTGGAGCTTTCTTT. Translated, it gives CASSWGQGTSTGAFF.

This sequence joins TRBV9 and TRBJ1-1; D is undetermined. The CDR3 is made up of 13 amino acids. The V and J ends lost 0 bases and 10 bases respectively, with 13 bases between them. Germline V gene lookup returns CDR1 SGDLS and CDR2 YYNGEE. The CDR3 DNA sequence: TGTGCCAGCAGCGTAGCGCCGGGCGGAGGAGCTTTCTTT. Its protein product is CASSVAPGGGAFF.

Ten or more counts support this clonotype. CDR3 coding DNA: TGCAGTGCCTTCTCTGGGACTAGCGGGGGGGCCACCTACAATGAGCAGTTCTTC. Protein: CSAFSGTSGGATYNEQFF. The rearrangement uses TRBV20-1 and TRBJ2-1; 16 nucleotides align to TRBD2. V trimming: 6 bases; J trimming: 2 bases; junction bases outside the gene matches: 10. CDR3 length: 18 amino acids. Germline-derived CDR1 and CDR2 are DFQATT and SNEGSKA (reference sequence).

This clonotype was picked up many times. This clone may be a read error of a much larger clone one base away. The chain has TRBV7-2 and TRBJ2-7; possibly TRBD2 for D (6 bases). There are 13 residues in the CDR3. V lost 3 bases to trimming and J lost 6 bases, with 12 bases between them. Per germline, CDR1 SGHTA and CDR2 FQGNSA. The CDR3 here is CASSFTSSGEQYF. DNA of the CDR3: TGTGCCAGCAGCTTTACTAGTAGCGGCGAGCAGTACTTC.

This clonotype was seen ten or more times. The rearrangement uses TRBV7-2 and TRBJ2-1, with unresolved D. Germline-derived CDR1 and CDR2 are SGHTA and FQGNSA. The V and J ends lost 5 bases and 3 bases respectively, with 14 bases between them. The CDR3 consists of 15 residues. This chain's CDR3 is CASSLGRALYNEQFF. The CDR3 bases are TGTGCCAGCAGCCTGGGTAGAGCTCTCTACAATGAGCAGTTCTTC.

This clonotype occurred many times. The chain has TRBV20-1 and TRBJ2-7; D gene ambiguous. The CDR3 totals 12 residues. Germline loops: CDR1 DFQATT, CDR2 SNEGSKA (reference sequence). The ends were cut back, 5 bases at V and 0 bases at J, with 8 bases in the middle. The CDR3 loop is CSADSASYEQYF. DNA for the CDR3: TGCAGTGCTGACTCTGCCTCCTACGAGCAGTACTTC.

Many counts were recorded for this clonotype. J is TRBJ1-2 and V is TRBV6-5; 7 bases fit TRBD1. From germline, CDR1 is MNHEY and CDR2 SVGAGI. CDR3 size: 16 residues. The trim removed 0 bases at V and 6 bases at J, leaving 10 bases unmatched. CDR3 nucleotide sequence: TGTGCCAGCAGTTACTCGAAAAGTTTAGGGGGCAATGGCTACACCTTC. Its translation: CASSYSKSLGGNGYTF.

This clonotype has at least ten counts. The rearrangement uses TRBV7-2 and TRBJ2-3, with 10 nucleotides matching TRBD2. V lost 5 bases to trimming and J lost 7 bases; unmatched junction nucleotides: 12. Germline CDR1 reads SGHTA; CDR2 reads FQGNSA. The CDR3 is 16 amino acids. CDR3 nucleotide sequence: TGTGCCAGCAGCCAAAACCCCAGCGGGGGGGCTAATACGCAGTATTTT. Its protein product is CASSQNPSGGANTQYF.

The J gene is TRBJ1-2, the V gene TRBV9; 7 bases are shared with TRBD1. The germline gives CDR1 SGDLS, CDR2 YYNGEE. The CDR3 is made up of 14 amino acids. The J segment lost 5 bases and the V segment lost 4 bases, leaving 8 bases of the junction unmatched. The CDR3 DNA reads as TGTGCCAGCAGCATTGGGACAGACGGATATGGCTACACCTTC. Protein sequence: CASSIGTDGYGYTF.

A few counts support this clonotype. The rearrangement uses TRBV20-1 and TRBJ1-6, with D unclear. This CDR3 is built from 15 residues. The germline V and J ends were trimmed by 3 bases and 1 base, with 10 bases remaining between them. From germline, CDR1 is DFQATT and CDR2 SNEGSKA (reference sequence). As DNA, the CDR3 is TGCAGTGCTAGGGGAGGTGAATCCTATAATTCACCCCTCCACTTT. This gives the protein CSARGGESYNSPLHF.

This clonotype was observed a single time. The chain employs TRBV6-6 and TRBJ2-5, with TRBD1 matching over 7 bases. The germline V gene encodes CDR1 MNHNY and CDR2 SVGAGI (reference sequence). The CDR3 has 14 residues. With V trimmed by 2 bases and J by 3 bases, 3 bases remained unmatched. The CDR3 reads CASSYLTGKETQYF. The CDR3 nucleotides are TGTGCCAGCAGTTACCTGACAGGGAAAGAGACCCAGTACTTC.

The chain links TRBV27 to TRBJ1-1; 12 nucleotides align to TRBD1. The junction had 19 bases not matched to a gene; V was cut back by 5 bases and J by 0 bases. Germline V gene lookup returns CDR1 MNHEY and CDR2 SMNVEV (reference sequence). CDR3 length equals 21 residues. CDR3 nucleotides: TGTGCCAGCAGTCTCCCGGGACAGGGGGCTAAAGAATTGGCGGTGAACACTGAAGCTTTCTTT. This sequence encodes CASSLPGQGAKELAVNTEAFF.

This chain uses TRBV7-2 with TRBJ1-1; TRBD1 is a possible D gene (5 bases). CDR3 size: 13 residues. V was cut by 7 bases and J by 4 bases, with 13 bases left in between. Germline CDR1 is SGHTA and CDR2 is FQGNSA. CDR3 residues: CASTTVGVTEAFF. The CDR3 region has the DNA TGTGCCAGCACCACAGTGGGGGTCACTGAAGCTTTCTTT.

Regarding this clonotype: A read error is possible here, since a much larger clone lies one base away. The chain has TRBV29-1 and TRBJ2-1; D is uncertain. With the DNA end fitting TRBJ2-7 better, the J assignment may be wrong. The CDR3 has 15 residues. Germline loops: CDR1 SQVTM, CDR2 ANQGSEA. The CDR3 spells CSVDGAKGSYNEQYF. The CDR3 bases are TGCAGCGTTGATGGCGCTAAGGGCTCCTACAATGAGCAGTACTTC.

This clonotype occurred many times. This chain connects TRBV7-2 to TRBJ2-3, with D tentatively TRBD1 (5 bases). The CDR3 loop spans 15 amino acids. The germline CDR1 and CDR2 sequences are SGHTA and FQGNSA. Trimming cost V 1 base and J 1 base, with 9 bases left between them. The CDR3 protein is CASSLGAGRTDTQYF. The CDR3 DNA is TGTGCCAGCAGCTTAGGGGCAGGGCGCACAGATACGCAGTATTTT.

The chain is built from TRBV30 and TRBJ1-5; D gene ambiguous. This CDR3 has 13 residues. V was clipped by 3 bases and J by 7 bases, with 13 bases between them. Germline loops: CDR1 GTSNPN, CDR2 SVGIG (reference sequence). CDR3 residues: CAWSQEAKQPQHF. The CDR3 DNA reads TGTGCCTGGAGCCAGGAAGCAAAACAGCCCCAGCATTTT.

Details on this clonotype: This may arise from a read error, as a much more abundant clone is one base away. The gene calls are TRBV30 and TRBJ2-7; D is possibly TRBD1 (6 bases). The J call may be faulty, since TRBJ2-5 better matches the DNA end. Germline CDR1 is GTSNPN and CDR2 is SVGIG (reference sequence). The CDR3 has 14 residues. Written as DNA, the CDR3 is TGTGCCTGGAGGAAAAGTGGGGCCAGGGGGACCCAGTACTTC. Its translation is CAWRKSGARGTQYF.

About this clonotype: This may be a read error, as it is one base from a much larger clone. The chain is built from TRBV7-8 and TRBJ1-1; D is unclear. Between the trimmed V and J ends, which lost 1 base and 6 bases, there was a span of 18 bases. This CDR3 is 16 amino acids long. Germline loops: CDR1 SGHVS, CDR2 FQNEAQ. CDR3 sequence reads: CASSLVFGRSNPEAFF. The CDR3 bases are TGTGCCAGCAGCTTAGTATTCGGGCGTTCCAACCCTGAAGCTTTCTTT. Full variable domain (missing parts from reference TRBV7-8 and TRBJ1-1): GAGVSQSPRYKVAKRGQDVALRCDPISGHVSLFWYQQALGQGPEFLTYFQNEAQLDKSGLPSDRFFAERPEGSVSTLKIQRTQQEDSAVYLCASSLVFGRSNPEAFFGQGTRLTVV.

This clonotype turned up a few times. This may be a read error, as it is one base from a much larger clone. The CDR3 region is CASSYPWSSRYEQYF. For the CDR3, the DNA is TGTGCCAGCAGTTACCCGTGGTCCAGCCGCTACGAGCAGTACTTC. The chain uses TRBV6-2 or TRBV6-3 and TRBJ2-7; D is ambiguous. The length of the CDR3 is 15 residues. Germline lookup yields CDR1 MNHEY and CDR2 SVGEGT. Trimming pared 2 bases from V and 3 bases from J, leaving 14 bases between.

This clonotype was seen only a few times. V is TRBV21-1 and J is TRBJ1-5. TRBV21-1 is given as a pseudogene. The CDR3 is 13 residues long. CDR3 loop: CASSRARGQPQHF. The CDR3, as DNA: TGTGCCAGCAGCAGAGCGCGCGGTCAGCCCCAGCATTTT.